The source of this T cell receptor beta chain is a study of OX40 agonist ivuxolimab in advanced cancers. Trimming left V 3 bases short and J 0 bases short, with 10 bases between. From germline, CDR1 is SGHRS and CDR2 YFSETQ. There are 15 residues in the CDR3. Clones were sequenced by immunoSEQ multiplex PCR, and TCRdb holds only the in-frame ones, with some missing. Among 80,000 to 95,000 clones listed, about 90% were seen once. The TCR was taken from an adult with an advanced solid tumor such as melanoma, head and neck, liver or kidney cancer. This chain joins TRBV5-1 and TRBJ2-1, with D maybe TRBD1 (5 bases). The sequencing used CD4+ or CD8+ T cells sorted from blood, collected in a trial of the OX40 agonist ivuxolimab. The CDR3 protein is CASSYRPGSYNEQFF. The CDR3 DNA is TGCGCCAGCAGCTACAGGCCCGGCTCCTACAATGAGCAGTTCTTC.